These 32 T cell receptor beta chains originate from one sample sequenced in a study of blood T cell repertoires in COVID-19. Data came from immunoSEQ multiplex PCR; TCRdb stores just in-frame clones and leaves some out. The repertoire consists of 50,000 to 60,000 clones, with 70% to 90% occurring once and the leading ten covering 27%. Sequenced input: peripheral blood. The receptors originated from a human donor in a cohort sampled during active COVID-19.

This chain joins TRBV19 and TRBJ1-2; 8 bases are a match to TRBD1. Germline V gene sequence: CDR1 LNHDA, CDR2 SQIVND (reference sequence). CDR3 length: 14 amino acids. The junction had 8 bases not matched to a gene; V was cut back by 7 bases and J by 4 bases. This CDR3 is CASIDRGQGYGYTF. CDR3 sequence (DNA): TGTGCCAGTATAGACAGGGGTCAAGGCTATGGCTACACCTTC.

The rearrangement links TRBV4-2 to TRBJ2-7; 8 positions match TRBD2. The germline V gene has CDR1 LGHNA and CDR2 YNFKEQ. V dropped 0 bases and J dropped 2; count of bases not matched to a gene: 0. The CDR3 totals 14 residues. Here the CDR3 reads CASSQETSAYEQYF. The CDR3 DNA follows: TGTGCCAGCAGCCAAGAGACTAGCGCCTACGAGCAGTACTTC.

This rearrangement joins TRBV7-3 to TRBJ2-3, with D possibly being TRBD1 (5 bases). Germline V gene sequence: CDR1 SGHTA, CDR2 FQGTGA. V was shortened by 3 bases and J by 1 base, with 5 bases between the two germline ends. The CDR3 loop spans 13 amino acids. CDR3 amino acids: CASSFRGTDTQYF. CDR3 nucleotide sequence: TGTGCCAGCAGCTTCAGGGGCACAGATACGCAGTATTTT.

The chain has TRBV6-4 and TRBJ1-2; 8 bases are shared with TRBD1. This CDR3 has 15 amino acids. V dropped 8 bases and J dropped 4; count of bases not matched to a gene: 12. Germline loops: CDR1 MRHNA, CDR2 SNTAGT. CDR3 nucleotides: TGTGCCAGCTCTCGAGGTGTGGGGACAGGCTATGGCTACACCTTC. This codes for CASSRGVGTGYGYTF.

The chain links TRBV10-1 to TRBJ1-4, with D unclear. The CDR3 contains 15 residues. V gave up 0 bases and J gave up 2 bases, with 7 bases separating them. Germline V gene data show CDR1 as WNHNN and CDR2 as SYGVQD (reference sequence). The DNA for the CDR3 is TGCGCCAGCAGTGAGTCCCTCGGTACTAATGAAAAACTGTTTTTT. This codes for CASSESLGTNEKLFF.

The gene calls are TRBV7-3 and TRBJ2-3; 8 nucleotides align to TRBD1. The CDR3 has 17 amino acids. CDR1 SGHTA and CDR2 FQGTGA come from the germline V gene. Trimming removed 0 bases from V and 1 base from J; junction bases left unmatched: 6. CDR3 DNA: TGTGCCAGCAGCTTAACCCCGCAGGGGGCCGGCACAGATACGCAGTATTTT. Its translation is CASSLTPQGAGTDTQYF.

J is TRBJ1-4 and V is TRBV6-2 or TRBV6-3; no clear D. CDR3 size: 15 residues. V dropped 4 bases and J dropped 7 bases, with 16 bases sitting between them. The germline CDR1 and CDR2 sequences are MNHEY and SVGEGT. The CDR3 reads CASSSNQVLGEKLFF. CDR3 in DNA: TGTGCCAGCAGTTCGAACCAGGTGCTTGGTGAAAAACTGTTTTTT.

A single count supports this clone. The chain employs TRBV12-3 or TRBV12-4 and TRBJ2-5, with D possibly matching TRBD1 (6 bases). The ends were cut back, 6 bases at V and 7 bases at J, with 15 bases in the middle. There are 13 residues in the CDR3. CDR3 loop: CASSRTETSTQYF. DNA for the CDR3: TGTGCCAGCAGCCGGACAGAAACATCGACCCAGTACTTC.

This clone was observed a few times. The chain carries TRBV11-3 and TRBJ1-2; 8 bases align to TRBD1. CDR3 length: 15 residues. CDR1 is SGHNT, CDR2 YENEEA, per germline. V shed 1 base and J 4 bases; nucleotides not matched to a gene: 5. The CDR3 protein is CASSLGQGTFYGYTF. The CDR3 DNA is TGTGCCAGCAGCTTAGGACAGGGGACGTTCTATGGCTACACCTTC.

The gene calls are TRBV9 and TRBJ2-5; D is possibly TRBD2 (5 bases). The CDR3 spans 15 residues. Per germline, CDR1 SGDLS and CDR2 YYNGEE. V was pared by 0 bases and J by 7 bases, with 16 bases between. The CDR3 loop reads CASSVADGDTWTQYF. CDR3 coding DNA: TGTGCCAGCAGCGTAGCGGACGGGGATACGTGGACCCAGTACTTC.

In DNA, the CDR3 is TGTGCCAGCAGTACGGGGTGGGGAGGTTACAATGAGCAGTTCTTC. Translating gives CASSTGWGGYNEQFF. This chain uses TRBV11-2 with TRBJ2-1, with a possible D match to TRBD2 (6 bases). The V gene lost 6 bases and the J gene lost 4 bases, with 16 bases spanning the gap. The CDR3 covers 15 residues. Germline CDR1 reads SGHAT; CDR2 reads FQNNGV. The complete variable domain, with remaining parts taken from reference TRBV11-2 and TRBJ2-1, reads EAGVAQSPRYKIIEKRQSVAFWCNPISGHATLYWYQQILGQGPKLLIQFQNNGVVDDSQLPKDRFSAERLKGVDSTLKIQPAKLEDSAVYLCASSTGWGGYNEQFFGPGTRLTVL.

The V and J genes are TRBV10-1 and TRBJ2-7; the D is unclear. CDR3 length: 11 residues. V was trimmed by 0 bases and J by 7 bases, leaving 4 bases between them. CDR1 is WNHNN and CDR2 is SYGVQD in the germline V gene (reference sequence). CDR3 DNA: TGCGCCAGCAGTGAGTCTAGAGAGCAGTACGTC. The encoded protein is CASSESREQYV.

Concerning this clone itself: Other DNA sequences in the same sample also yield this CDR3. The CDR3 sequence: CASSRGDNQPQHF. In nucleotides, the CDR3 is TGTGCCAGCAGTCGGGGGGATAATCAGCCCCAGCATTTT. The J gene is TRBJ1-5, the V gene TRBV3-1 (or the pseudogene TRBV3-2); D might be TRBD1 (5 bases). CDR3 size: 13 residues. The germline V gene has CDR1 LGHDT and CDR2 YNNKEL (reference sequence). The V end was cut by 6 bases, the J end by 4 bases, with 10 bases between.

V usage is TRBV28 and J usage is TRBJ2-5; 7 bases are a match to TRBD2. Germline V gene data show CDR1 as MDHEN and CDR2 as SYDVKM. The CDR3 spans 14 residues. Trimming took 6 bases from V and 1 from J; bases not matched to a gene: 5. The CDR3 DNA sequence: TGTGCCAGCAGCCCCGGGGGGTCCCAAGAGACCCAGTACTTC. Its translation is CASSPGGSQETQYF.

The genes are TRBV7-9 and TRBJ1-1, with 7 bases matching TRBD1. Germline V gene lookup returns CDR1 SEHNR and CDR2 FQNEAQ (reference sequence). The CDR3 extends over 15 amino acids. Trimming at V came to 6 bases and at J to 0 bases, leaving 7 bases not matched to a gene. CDR3 amino acids: CASSILRGLNTEAFF. The CDR3 DNA sequence: TGTGCCAGCAGTATTTTGAGGGGGCTGAACACTGAAGCTTTCTTT. The variable domain in full, completed from reference TRBV7-9 and TRBJ1-1, reads DTGVSQNPRHKITKRGQNVTFRCDPISEHNRLYWYRQTLGQGPEFLTYFQNEAQLEKSRLLSDRFSAERPKGSFSTLEIQRTEQGDSAMYLCASSILRGLNTEAFFGQGTRLTVV.

The chain is built from TRBV7-3 and TRBJ2-7; weak D call: TRBD1 (5 bases). Germline V gene data show CDR1 as SGHTA and CDR2 as FQGTGA. The CDR3 loop spans 16 amino acids. Trimming removed 5 bases from V and 1 base from J, with 18 bases in between. The CDR3 coding sequence is TGTGCCAGCAGCCCAGATTCGACAGCCCGTTCCTACGAGCAGTACTTC. It encodes CASSPDSTARSYEQYF. The full variable domain, completed using reference TRBV7-3 and TRBJ2-7, is GAGVSQTPSNKVTEKGKYVELRCDPISGHTALYWYRQSLGQGPEFLIYFQGTGAADDSGLPNDRFFAVRPEGSVSTLKIQRTERGDSAVYLCASSPDSTARSYEQYFGPGTRLTVT.

The chain uses TRBV28 and TRBJ1-5; 8 nucleotides line up with TRBD1. CDR1 and CDR2 (germline): MDHEN, SYDVKM. The CDR3 runs to 15 residues. The junction had 1 base not matched to a gene; V was cut back by 3 bases and J by 0 bases. The CDR3 DNA reads TGTGCCAGCAGTTTTGACAGGGGTAGCAATCAGCCCCAGCATTTT. It encodes CASSFDRGSNQPQHF.

This rearrangement joins TRBV18 to TRBJ2-2; the D is unclear. The CDR3 sequence is 14 residues long. Trimming shortened V by 4 bases and J by 8 bases, and 14 bases separated the two germline ends. CDR1 KGHSH and CDR2 LQKENI come from the germline V gene. DNA of the CDR3: TGTGCCAGCTCACGCGAAGCAGGAAAGGGGGAGCTGTTTTTT. Its translation is CASSREAGKGELFF.

The chain joins TRBV9 to TRBJ2-3, with D unclear. Germline CDR1 SGDLS, CDR2 YYNGEE. This CDR3 contains 15 residues. The V end lost 0 bases, the J end lost 0 bases, and 8 bases lay between the germline ends. The CDR3 sequence is CASSVAFGSTDTQYF. The CDR3 DNA reads TGTGCCAGCAGCGTAGCTTTCGGGAGCACAGATACGCAGTATTTT.

J is TRBJ1-1 and V is TRBV2, with TRBD1 matching 7 bases. The trim removed 6 bases at V and 0 bases at J, leaving 10 bases unmatched. CDR3 length: 16 residues. Per the germline V gene, CDR1 is SNHLY and CDR2 is FYNNEI. CDR3 nucleotides: TGTGCCAGCAGGGGACTTGGACAGGAACTGAACACTGAAGCTTTCTTT. Translation: CASRGLGQELNTEAFF.

The table lists this clone with a few counts. This chain connects TRBV6-5 to TRBJ1-1, with 8 bases matching TRBD1. CDR3 length equals 15 residues. Germline V gives CDR1 MNHEY, CDR2 SVGAGI. After removal of 8 bases from V and 3 bases from J, the junction contained 11 bases not matched to a gene. CDR3 loop: CASWGTGSADTEAFF. CDR3 DNA: TGTGCCAGCTGGGGGACAGGTTCGGCTGACACTGAAGCTTTCTTT.

The chain has TRBV7-2 and TRBJ2-1, with TRBD2 matching over 12 bases. The CDR3 is made up of 15 amino acids. V trimming: 5 bases; J trimming: 10 bases; junction bases outside the gene matches: 9. The V gene's germline CDR1 is SGHTA and CDR2 FQGNSA. CDR3 amino acids: CASSPLRLAGEEQFF. In DNA, the CDR3 is TGTGCCAGCAGCCCGCTCCGACTAGCGGGGGAAGAGCAGTTCTTC.

V gene TRBV19 combines with J gene TRBJ2-7; 7 nucleotides line up with TRBD2. Trimming at V came to 3 bases and at J to 0 bases, leaving 8 bases not matched to a gene. This CDR3 has 16 residues. Per germline, CDR1 LNHDA and CDR2 SQIVND (reference sequence). For the CDR3, the DNA is TGTGCCAGTAGTATTACCTGGAGCGGGATCTCCTACGAGCAGTACTTC. Its translation is CASSITWSGISYEQYF.

This rearrangement joins TRBV5-1 to TRBJ1-2; 12 nucleotides align to TRBD1. Trimming cost V 4 bases and J 4 bases; bases outside gene matches: 11. Germline CDR1 SGHRS, CDR2 YFSETQ. The CDR3 length is 17 residues. The CDR3 protein is CASSQTTGTGGGYGYTF. In DNA, the CDR3 is TGCGCCAGCAGCCAAACTACCGGGACAGGGGGCGGCTATGGCTACACCTTC. Looking up the rest from reference TRBV5-1 and TRBJ1-2 gives the full variable domain: KAGVTQTPRYLIKTRGQQVTLSCSPISGHRSVSWYQQTPGQGLQFLFEYFSETQRNKGNFPGRFSGRQFSNSRSEMNVSTLELGDSALYLCASSQTTGTGGGYGYTFGSGTRLTVV.

The chain carries TRBV28 and TRBJ1-6; D is perhaps TRBD1 (6 bases). The CDR3 consists of 12 residues. V was cut by 6 bases and J by 6 bases, with 6 bases left in between. The germline V gene has CDR1 MDHEN and CDR2 SYDVKM. CDR3 sequence: CASRDSNSPLHF. The DNA of the CDR3 is TGTGCCAGCAGGGACAGTAATTCACCCCTCCACTTT.

V gene TRBV6-6 combines with J gene TRBJ2-1; 8 nucleotides agree with TRBD2. Germline-derived CDR1 and CDR2 are MNHNY and SVGAGI (reference sequence). The CDR3 runs 15 residues. Unmatched junction bases numbered 11, after V lost 6 bases and J lost 7 bases. CDR3 DNA: TGTGCCAGCAGATCCTCGGGGGGGCCCGGGAATGAGCAGTTCTTC. It encodes CASRSSGGPGNEQFF.

J is TRBJ1-5 and V is TRBV19, with D possibly matching TRBD1 (6 bases). CDR3 length: 17 amino acids. The ends were cut back, 3 bases at V and 3 bases at J, with 18 bases in the middle. The germline CDR1 and CDR2 sequences are LNHDA and SQIVND (reference sequence). The CDR3 reads CASSIRGRRNHNQPQHF. The CDR3 DNA reads as TGTGCCAGTAGTATCAGGGGTCGACGAAATCACAATCAGCCCCAGCATTTT.

Here the CDR3 reads CASSGSGEGGNEQFF. The DNA for the CDR3 is TGCGCCAGCAGTGGCTCAGGGGAGGGAGGCAATGAGCAGTTCTTC. This chain links TRBV10-1 with TRBJ2-1, with D possibly being TRBD2 (7 bases). Trimming took off 4 bases at V and 6 bases at J, with 16 bases between the two ends. The CDR3 totals 15 residues. Germline CDR1 is WNHNN and CDR2 is SYGVQD (reference sequence).

The chain employs TRBV3-1 (or the pseudogene TRBV3-2) and TRBJ2-7; a possible D gene is TRBD1 (5 bases). Trimming removed 4 bases at V and 5 bases at J, with 9 bases between. CDR3 length: 12 amino acids. The germline gives CDR1 LGHDT, CDR2 YNNKEL (reference sequence). The CDR3 DNA reads as TGTGCCAGCAGCCGAGGCAGGGACGAGCAGTACTTC. Translated: CASSRGRDEQYF.

The genes are TRBV5-1 and TRBJ2-2; a possible D gene is TRBD2 (7 bases). Trimming took 0 bases from V and 0 from J, leaving 9 bases between them. The CDR3 runs 16 residues. Per the germline V gene, CDR1 is SGHRS and CDR2 is YFSETQ. The CDR3 DNA reads TGCGCCAGCAGCTTGGAGGGGGGGCCGAACACCGGGGAGCTGTTTTTT. Translated, it gives CASSLEGGPNTGELFF.

This chain links TRBV12-2 with TRBJ2-7; TRBD2, as called in the table, went unchecked against the DNA. TRBV12-2 is marked as a pseudogene. The CDR3 has 16 amino acids. CDR3 nucleotide sequence: TGTGCAAGTCGCATTAGGGATAGGGAGATTTCCTACGAGCAGTACTTC. Its protein product is CASRIRDREISYEQYF.

V gene TRBV5-1 combines with J gene TRBJ1-1, with D unclear. CDR3 length: 14 amino acids. Trimming shortened V by 0 bases and J by 0 bases, and 6 bases separated the two germline ends. Germline CDR1 and CDR2: SGHRS and YFSETQ. The CDR3 sequence: CASSLETMNTEAFF. Written as DNA, the CDR3 is TGCGCCAGCAGCTTGGAAACAATGAACACTGAAGCTTTCTTT.